Sequencing of this TCR beta chain was carried out in a study of CD8 T cells in ankylosing spondylitis (dated by TCRdb to about 2017). Study-wide context: The study set out to find disease-linked TCR variants by profiling T cell receptor beta repertoires in ankylosing spondylitis patients and healthy donors. The full study cohort was made up of 25 to 30 ankylosing spondylitis patients and about a hundred healthy donors. Peripheral blood was sampled, and synovial fluid was additionally collected from ankylosing spondylitis patients. The paper as a whole reports these results and caveats: Significant enrichment of the disease-linked clones was reported in matched synovial fluid samples from ankylosing spondylitis patients. A TCR beta motif of fewer than 10 highly homologous amino acid variants appeared characteristic of blood from ankylosing spondylitis patients. A CD8+ phenotype was shown by the disease-linked clones, which were found at relatively low frequencies in peripheral blood. Some motif variants had previously been reported in the synovial fluid and blood of reactive arthritis patients, which suggests shared mechanisms of disease initiation.

In the case of this clonotype: The specificity of this receptor is unknown. No base quality information exists; no much larger clone differs at one position.

The instrument given in TCRdb is Illumina HiSeq 2500. Quantitative 5'-RACE with molecular barcodes was used to prepare TCR beta libraries. The original methods were these. A new computational method, built on a probabilistic model of VDJ rearrangement, was used to identify disease-linked TCR variants. Starting from the raw public reads, TCRdb applied fastp trimming at Q25, assembled clones with MiXCR and retained in-frame beta chains. Every entry covers one CDR3 protein and lists the most common genes and DNA from its rows. The V and J calls were determined by TCRdb, not by the authors. The sample profile shows about 360,000 distinct CDR3 sequences; 20% of them were found once. The ten largest clones capture roughly 14% of the sample. According to the germline V gene (reference sequence), CDR1 reads SEHNR and CDR2 reads FQNEAQ. Reading from cysteine to phenylalanine, the CDR3 counts 14 amino acids. The retained sequence is limited to the CDR3, 42 bases, with the frame set at the first base. V loses 2 bases of germline sequence and J loses 6 bases, and the interval between the two ends is 12 bases.

Sequenced sample: blood, either unsorted or a sorted T cell fraction (not recorded which). This sequence uses TRBV7-9 and TRBJ2-3; the D gene cannot be resolved reliably. The clonotype originates from a male donor with ankylosing spondylitis or in good health (not recorded which). The nucleotides read TGTGCCAGCAGCTTACGTCCACCCTGGGATACGCAGTATTTT. It encodes CASSLRPPWDTQYF.